This TCR beta chain was sequenced for a study of blood T cell repertoires in COVID-19. Study in general: PBMCs, B-cell-depleted T cells, or T cells were the source of the cDNA or gDNA that made up the material.

Sequenced by immunoSEQ multiplex PCR; TCRdb stores in-frame clones only, minus some. This table holds under 250,000 clones, around nine tenths found once. In this sample, this clone turned up once. The V gene end was trimmed by 7 bases and the J gene end by 6 bases; junction bases not matched to a gene: 8. Germline V gives CDR1 MDHEN, CDR2 SYDVKM. CDR3 length: 14 amino acids. The Seattle site enrolled patients during active infection and followed them longitudinally. The chain has TRBV28 and TRBJ1-4, with 7 bases identical to TRBD1. The receptor comes from a man in his forties or fifties with COVID-19, enrolled during active disease. Sequencing was done on a sample of peripheral blood. The CDR3 here is CASKTGTVYEKLFF. The DNA for the CDR3 is TGTGCCAGCAAAACCGGGACAGTGTATGAAAAACTGTTTTTT.